Sequencing of this TCR beta chain was carried out in a study of T cells in Graves' hyperthyroidism and ophthalmopathy. Overall study findings and caveats: Most thyroid-expanded clonotypes above 0.001 were also found in blood.

Points on this clonotype: Its target is not known.

TCR beta CDR3 regions were amplified from RNA. A first-round RT-PCR of the TCR CDR3 used the HTBI primer set. TCRdb recomputed calls from the multiplex PCR reads with MiXCR, one row per CDR3 protein. The sample has 500,000 to 800,000 distinct CDR3 sequences, roughly 15% seen once. The PBMCs were taken from about 9.7 ml of fresh peripheral blood. Trimming pared 6 bases from V and 0 bases from J, leaving 12 bases between. CDR3 length: 15 residues. The germline V gene encodes CDR1 SGHTA and CDR2 FQGTGA. The sequencing input was blood. This chain links TRBV7-3 with TRBJ1-3; D not certain. This TCR was recovered from a woman aged 45 to 65 with Graves' ophthalmopathy. The CDR3 loop is CASSSPRPSGNTIYF. The CDR3 bases are TGTGCCAGCAGTTCACCCAGGCCCTCTGGAAACACCATATATTTT. The full variable domain, in which reference TRBV7-3 and TRBJ1-3 provide the parts outside the CDR3, is GAGVSQTPSNKVTEKGKYVELRCDPISGHTALYWYRQSLGQGPEFLIYFQGTGAADDSGLPNDRFFAVRPEGSVSTLKIQRTERGDSAVYLCASSSPRPSGNTIYFGEGSWLTVV.